These 9 T cell receptor beta chains originate from one sample sequenced in a study of shared clonotypes between healthy human individuals. The method was immunoSEQ multiplex PCR; TCRdb's version includes in-frame clones alone and lacks a portion of them. The sample yields 90,000 to 100,000 clones, 40% to 55% seen once. What was sequenced was PBMCs. Receptors were obtained from a woman aged 40 to 50 in good health. Some clones in this sample may be carry-over from other donors' samples.

This chain joins TRBV28 and TRBJ1-5, with 8 bases matching TRBD1. Germline V gives CDR1 MDHEN, CDR2 SYDVKM. The CDR3 runs 14 residues. V gave up 5 bases and J gave up 4 bases; unmatched junction bases: 4. CDR3 sequence (DNA): TGTGCCAGCAGTCCACAGGGGGTAAATCAGCCCCAGCATTTT. As protein: CASSPQGVNQPQHF. The entire variable domain, with the rest obtained from reference TRBV28 and TRBJ1-5, is as follows: DVKVTQSSRYLVKRTGEKVFLECVQDMDHENMFWYRQDPGLGLRLIYFSYDVKMKEKGDIPEGYSVSREKKERFSLILESASTNQTSMYLCASSPQGVNQPQHFGDGTRLSIL.

This clone has only a few counts. The rearrangement joins TRBV7-2 to TRBJ2-5; TRBD2 aligns across 12 bases. The germline V gene has CDR1 SGHTA and CDR2 FQGNSA. V lost 1 base, J lost 4 bases, and 7 bases stayed unmatched. This CDR3 has 17 amino acids. CDR3 protein: CASSLGSSGRASETQYF. The CDR3 DNA sequence: TGTGCCAGCAGCTTAGGTTCTAGCGGGAGGGCCTCAGAGACCCAGTACTTC.

This clone was seen many times. This specimen includes other DNA sequences encoding the same CDR3. The V gene is TRBV29-1, the J gene TRBJ2-7, with D perhaps TRBD2 (6 bases). Trimming removed 1 base from V and 7 bases from J, with 11 bases in between. Germline V gene sequence: CDR1 SQVTM, CDR2 ANQGSEA. The CDR3 consists of 12 residues. The DNA for the CDR3 is TGCAGCGTTGAAGTTGGGGCGGGGGAGCAGTACTTC. This translates into CSVEVGAGEQYF.

This clone has a single count. The rearrangement links TRBV6-1 to TRBJ2-7, with D perhaps TRBD1 (6 bases). In germline, CDR1 is MNHNS, CDR2 SASEGT. The CDR3 contains 12 residues. V lost 1 base and J 7 bases, leaving 8 bases between the germline ends. CDR3 residues: CASSEGRGEQYF. The CDR3 DNA follows: TGTGCCAGCAGTGAAGGTAGGGGGGAGCAGTACTTC.

This clone was counted at least ten times. The chain carries TRBV29-1 and TRBJ2-1; D is uncertain. Deletions cut 7 bases from V and 4 bases from J, with 8 bases between. The V gene's germline CDR1 is SQVTM and CDR2 ANQGSEA. The CDR3 sequence is 11 residues long. CDR3 region: CSAPQYNEQFF. CDR3 sequence (DNA): TGCAGCGCCCCTCAATACAATGAGCAGTTCTTC.

The CDR3 protein is CAWMLGAGYNEQFF. The CDR3 nucleotides read TGTGCCTGGATGCTGGGAGCGGGTTACAATGAGCAGTTCTTC. The chain is built from TRBV30 and TRBJ2-1, with D maybe TRBD2 (6 bases). Trimming shortened V by 4 bases and J by 4 bases, and 14 bases separated the two germline ends. This CDR3 is 14 amino acids long. The germline CDR1 and CDR2 sequences are GTSNPN and SVGIG (reference sequence).

CDR3 loop: CASSPPGQGSHGGYEQYF. The CDR3 DNA is TGTGCCAGCTCACCACCGGGACAGGGGTCCCACGGCGGCTACGAGCAGTACTTC. The rearrangement links TRBV18 to TRBJ2-7; 10 bases map to TRBD1. Germline values: CDR1 KGHSH, CDR2 LQKENI. J gave up 3 bases and V 0 bases, and 11 bases lay outside the gene matches. CDR3 size: 18 residues.

The chain links TRBV18 to TRBJ2-2; possibly TRBD1 for D (6 bases). The CDR3 runs 14 residues. V was cut by 3 bases and J by 7 bases, with 12 bases left in between. Looked up from germline, CDR1 is KGHSH and CDR2 is LQKENI. The CDR3, as DNA: TGTGCCAGCTCACCCCAGACAGGAGACGGGGAGCTGTTTTTT. This codes for CASSPQTGDGELFF.

About this clone: A read error may account for a junction end that differs from germline. The gene calls are TRBV18 and TRBJ1-3; a weak D match, TRBD1 (6 bases). This CDR3 is built from 13 residues. CDR1 and CDR2 from the germline V gene are KGHSH and LQKENI. The CDR3 here is CASSPNYRDTLLF. The CDR3 DNA reads as TGTGCCAGCTCACCAAATTACCGGGACACCCTCCTATTT. Supplemented by reference TRBV18 and TRBJ1-3, the full variable domain reads NAGVMQNPRHLVRRRGQEARLRCSPMKGHSHVYWYRQLPEEGLKFMVYLQKENIIDESGMPKERFSAEFPKEGPSILRIQQVVRGDSAAYFCASSPNYRDTLLFGEGSWLTVV.